This T cell receptor (beta chain) comes out of a study of CD8 T cells in ankylosing spondylitis. The study's findings and limits: Certain motif variants had earlier appeared in reactive arthritis synovial fluid and blood. A motif in TCR beta, a set of roughly eight highly homologous variants, appeared characteristic of ankylosing spondylitis blood. Significant enrichment of disease-linked clones was reportedly seen in matched ankylosing spondylitis synovial fluid.

This clonotype showed up many times. Its antigen is not identified. One entry per CDR3 protein results from TCRdb running MiXCR on the 5' RACE reads. Among around 300,000 distinct CDR3 sequences listed, roughly 15% were seen once. From germline, CDR1 is MNHEY and CDR2 SVGAGI. The CDR3 covers 12 residues. V shed 0 bases and J shed 4 bases, with 0 bases lying between them. The chain recombines TRBV6-5 with TRBJ2-2; D not certain. The source material was blood, either unsorted or a sorted T cell fraction (not recorded which). This clonotype was obtained from a male donor with ankylosing spondylitis or in good health (not recorded which). In DNA, the CDR3 is TGTGCCAGCAGTTACTCCACCGGGGAGCTGTTTTTT. Its protein product is CASSYSTGELFF.